The following is a T cell receptor beta chain sequence with its context. Its antigen is unknown. Nominally healthy donors provided the samples, though records likely missed some immune exposures. The PCR used 60 Vbeta and 13 Jbeta primers. Assay used: immunoSEQ multiplex PCR; TCRdb lists only in-frame clones, some missing. This sample yields 150,000 to 200,000 clones, of which about 80% are seen a single time; approximately 2.9% belongs to the top ten. The record originates from a study of cytomegalovirus exposure and HLA in healthy donors. Across the whole study: As released early, the data held 75 million to 90 million unique TCRs from HLA-typed donors. The study, taken as a whole, reports: Later, TCR association rates were found to vary by HLA locus, highest for DRB1 and lowest for HLA-C. About 87% or about 30% of the time was how often most TCR beta V segments were productive, according to an earlier analysis.

This CDR3 region has 14 residues. Trimming took 5 bases from V and 2 from J, leaving 12 bases between them. Looked up from germline, CDR1 is SGHTA and CDR2 is FQGTGA. The specimen sequenced was PBMCs. This TCR came from a woman between 45 and 60 years old in good health and CMV-seropositive. The rearrangement joins TRBV7-3 to TRBJ2-5; no clear D. The CDR3 loop reads CASSLLGSQETQYF. The CDR3 region has the DNA TGTGCCAGCAGCCTCCTCGGGTCACAAGAGACCCAGTACTTC. Looking up the rest from reference TRBV7-3 and TRBJ2-5 gives the full variable domain: GAGVSQTPSNKVTEKGKYVELRCDPISGHTALYWYRQSLGQGPEFLIYFQGTGAADDSGLPNDRFFAVRPEGSVSTLKIQRTERGDSAVYLCASSLLGSQETQYFGPGTRLLVL.